Listed here is a single T cell receptor beta chain. Germline V gives CDR1 MGHRA, CDR2 YSYEKL. The CDR3 covers 13 residues. With 4 bases removed from V and 2 bases from J, the gap between germline ends came to 9 bases. Libraries were prepared by immunoSEQ multiplex PCR; TCRdb keeps only in-frame clonotypes and omits some of them. The repertoire has 12,000 to 15,000 clones, around 90% of them found once; the top ten carry 40% to 50%. Thawed unstimulated PBMCs were FACS-sorted by CD3, CD4 and CD8 into two populations. The data belong to a study of T cell clones after liver transplantation. As for the study in general: Until 12-24 months post-transplant, subjects got standard immunosuppression and no induction.

The chain uses TRBV4-1 and TRBJ2-7; D gene unclear. The source of this sequence is a human donor who received a liver transplant. This specimen was CD8+ T cells from blood, taken before liver transplant. As DNA, the CDR3 is TGCGCCAGCAGCCTAACAGCTACCTACGAGCAGTACTTC. As protein: CASSLTATYEQYF.